Below are 12 T cell receptor beta chains sequenced from a single sample in a study of blood T cell repertoires in COVID-19 (dated by TCRdb to 2020 to 2021). Libraries were made using the immunoSEQ multiplex PCR assay. Entries here come from immuneACCESS through TCRdb and include only in-frame sequences with V and J called. Some clones fail to appear in such tables; in the studies checked, an unresolved V gene covers under half of the shortfall, and the cause of the remainder is unknown. The table for this sample lists about 230,000 clones; less than 85% of them were counted only once. The ten largest make up approximately 2.6% of the sample. Sequencing was performed on peripheral blood. All receptors come from a woman in her seventies with active or convalescent COVID-19.

The chain joins TRBV3-1 (or the pseudogene TRBV3-2) to TRBJ2-1, with 7 bases identical to TRBD2. V gave up 1 base and J gave up 5 bases; unmatched junction bases: 5. Germline V gene lookup returns CDR1 LGHDT and CDR2 YNNKEL (reference sequence). CDR3 length: 15 amino acids. CDR3 sequence (DNA): TGTGCCAGCAGCCAAGTGCGGGAGTACAACAATGAGCAGTTCTTC. This translates into CASSQVREYNNEQFF.

J is TRBJ1-2 and V is TRBV7-2; 8 nucleotides match TRBD1. V lost 3 bases to trimming and J lost 8 bases; unmatched junction nucleotides: 5. Germline-derived CDR1 and CDR2 are SGHTA and FQGNSA. The CDR3 has 13 amino acids. The CDR3 sequence: CASSFRTGIGYTF. The CDR3 region has the DNA TGTGCCAGCAGCTTTAGGACAGGGATAGGCTACACCTTC.

This chain links TRBV5-1 with TRBJ1-1; no clear D. The V gene's germline CDR1 is SGHRS and CDR2 YFSETQ. The CDR3 is 14 amino acids. V was trimmed by 6 bases and J by 4 bases, leaving 16 bases between them. The CDR3 loop reads CASTENPGGTEAFF. The CDR3 DNA is TGCGCCAGCACCGAGAATCCCGGAGGCACTGAAGCTTTCTTT.

The chain carries TRBV7-6 and TRBJ2-2; 13 nucleotides line up with TRBD2. Germline values: CDR1 SGHVS, CDR2 FNYEAQ. The CDR3 length is 17 residues. The junction had 3 bases not matched to a gene; V was cut back by 4 bases and J by 1 base. The CDR3, as DNA: TGTGCCAGCAGCTCCAGACTAGCGGGGGGGAACACCGGGGAGCTGTTTTTT. Translated: CASSSRLAGGNTGELFF. Full variable domain (rest looked up from reference TRBV7-6 and TRBJ2-2): GAGVSQSPRYKVTKRGQDVALRCDPISGHVSLYWYRQALGQGPEFLTYFNYEAQQDKSGLPNDRFSAERPEGSISTLTIQRTEQRDSAMYRCASSSRLAGGNTGELFFGEGSRLTVL.

As for this clone: The junction differs from germline at one of its ends, possibly a read error. The chain couples TRBV4-2 to TRBJ2-7, with unresolved D. Germline-derived CDR1 and CDR2 are LGHNA and YNFKEQ. CDR3 length: 14 residues. The CDR3 here is CASSQDRQDYGQYF. The CDR3, as DNA: TGTGCCAGCAGCCAAGATAGGCAGGATTACGGGCAGTACTTC.

This clone was counted once. This rearrangement joins TRBV5-1 to TRBJ2-7; 9 nucleotides align to TRBD2. With V trimmed by 3 bases and J by 0 bases, 4 bases remained unmatched. This CDR3 has 15 residues. Germline V gives CDR1 SGHRS, CDR2 YFSETQ. CDR3 sequence reads: CASSSGTSNSYEQYF. CDR3 in DNA: TGCGCCAGCAGCTCCGGGACTAGCAACTCCTACGAGCAGTACTTC.

V is TRBV5-1 and J is TRBJ1-2, with 10 nucleotides matching TRBD1. This CDR3 spans 15 amino acids. CDR1 is SGHRS, CDR2 YFSETQ, per germline. The ends lost 0 bases at V and 7 bases at J; junction bases unmatched: 6. CDR3 loop: CASSLETGGSTGYTF. The CDR3 DNA follows: TGCGCCAGCAGCTTGGAGACAGGGGGCTCGACTGGCTACACCTTC.

This rearrangement joins TRBV12-5 to TRBJ1-1; D ambiguous. This CDR3 spans 13 amino acids. V was pared by 1 base and J by 5 bases, with 8 bases between. Per germline, CDR1 LGHNT and CDR2 FRNRAP. The chain's CDR3 is CASGLAERTEAFF. The CDR3 DNA reads as TGTGCTAGTGGTTTGGCTGAGAGGACTGAAGCTTTCTTT.

The chain joins TRBV4-1 to TRBJ2-1, with 7 bases identical to TRBD2. Germline values: CDR1 MGHRA, CDR2 YSYEKL. The junction had 19 bases not matched to a gene; V was cut back by 4 bases and J by 7 bases. The CDR3 runs to 18 residues. CDR3 sequence (DNA): TGCGCCAGCAGCCCCAAGCCCGGGGACTATCATGCCTCAAATGAGCAGTTCTTC. It yields the protein CASSPKPGDYHASNEQFF.

The chain joins TRBV6-2 or TRBV6-3 to TRBJ1-5, with D perhaps matching TRBD1 (6 bases). V was cut by 2 bases and J by 6 bases, with 17 bases left in between. The CDR3 runs 16 residues. Germline V lookup: CDR1 MNHEY, CDR2 SVGEGT. As DNA, the CDR3 is TGTGCCAGCAGTTACAGGTTTGCAGGGGCGGTTCAGCCCCAGCATTTT. Its protein product is CASSYRFAGAVQPQHF.

V and J are TRBV6-5 and TRBJ1-1; no definite D call. Trimming removed 6 bases from V and 6 bases from J, with 14 bases in between. CDR1 MNHEY and CDR2 SVGAGI come from the germline V gene. The CDR3 spans 13 residues. The CDR3 bases are TGTGCCAGCAGCCCACCCGGGGAGCCTGAAGCTTTCTTT. It yields the protein CASSPPGEPEAFF.

This chain uses TRBV29-1 with TRBJ2-7, with 12 nucleotides matching TRBD2. CDR3 length equals 16 residues. Germline-derived CDR1 and CDR2 are SQVTM and ANQGSEA. Germline trimming cut 4 bases from V and 6 bases from J; bases unmatched to any gene: 13. CDR3 sequence reads: CSVVPGTSGLTREQYF. The CDR3 nucleotides are TGCAGCGTTGTTCCCGGGACTAGCGGGCTCACTCGCGAGCAGTACTTC.